This T cell receptor (beta chain) was sequenced in a study of blood T cell repertoires in COVID-19. In the study overall: Acute and convalescent COVID-19 samples came from the United States, Italy and Spain. PBMCs, B-cell-depleted T cells, or T cells provided the cDNA or gDNA that made up the material.

Method: immunoSEQ multiplex PCR; TCRdb's copy keeps in-frame clones and lacks some. The sample contains under 60,000 clones, around 90% of which appear only once. V shed 2 bases, J shed 4 bases, and the junction held 6 bases outside the gene matches. The CDR3 is 15 amino acids. CDR1 is SGHRS and CDR2 is YFSETQ in the germline V gene. Sequenced input: peripheral blood. This clonotype originated in a human donor in a cohort sampled during active COVID-19. The chain recombines TRBV5-1 with TRBJ2-5; 9 positions agree with TRBD1. The CDR3 region has the DNA TGCGCCAGCAGCTTAGGGGACAGGGAAGGAGAGACCCAGTACTTC. It is translated as CASSLGDREGETQYF. The full variable domain, rest sourced from reference TRBV5-1 and TRBJ2-5, is KAGVTQTPRYLIKTRGQQVTLSCSPISGHRSVSWYQQTPGQGLQFLFEYFSETQRNKGNFPGRFSGRQFSNSRSEMNVSTLELGDSALYLCASSLGDREGETQYFGPGTRLLVL.